Listed here are 28 T cell receptor beta chains from one sample, sequenced in a study of T-cell reconstitution after alpha-beta-depleted transplantation in children listed by TCRdb under 2016. Reading the label with the study, this specimen's treatment or condition is: allogeneic hematopoietic cell transplantation with graft depleted of TCRalphabeta T cells and CD19 B cells. Receptors were amplified or captured by PCR. The sequencer was an Illumina HiSeq 2500. To normalize quantification of the TCRbeta repertoire, the TCR libraries were built with molecular barcoding that relied on unique molecular identifiers. In TCRdb, the public reads were trimmed at Q25 with fastp and aligned with MiXCR, with productive beta chains retained. Rows with one shared CDR3 protein collapse into an entry with the most common genes and DNA. Here the sample has about 980,000 distinct CDR3 sequences; under 30% occur a single time. Jointly, the top ten make up approximately 30% of the sample.

This specimen consisted of PBMCs, mostly from graft donor cells, obtained 360 days after TCRalphabeta/CD19-depleted stem cell transplant. These receptors all stem from a boy under three years old who had a stem cell transplant for SCID, so the T cells may come from the graft donor.

The V and J genes are TRBV12-3 or TRBV12-4 and TRBJ2-2; 9 bases agree with TRBD2. CDR3 length equals 15 residues. V was clipped by 7 bases and J by 5 bases; unmatched bases: 8. The CDR3 DNA reads TGTGCCAGCATCTCCGGGACTAGCTATACCGGGGAGCTGTTTTTT. This sequence encodes CASISGTSYTGELFF.

This clonotype was detected once. The V call is TRBV4-1, the J call TRBJ2-1; a weak D match, TRBD2 (5 bases). Germline V gene data show CDR1 as MGHRA and CDR2 as YSYEKL. V dropped 1 base and J dropped 10 bases, with 11 bases sitting between them. The CDR3 is 13 amino acids. The CDR3 DNA sequence: TGCGCCAGCAGCCAAGCGGCGGGCTCCGAGCAGTTCTTC. Protein: CASSQAAGSEQFF.

The chain couples TRBV6-5 to TRBJ2-1; D is possibly TRBD1 (5 bases). Germline V CDR1 and CDR2: MNHEY, SVGAGI. V lost 8 bases and J 15 bases, leaving 17 bases between the germline ends. This CDR3 is 11 amino acids long. The CDR3 nucleotides are TGTGCCAGCGGGGCCGGAACTCCCAGGTTCTTC. Protein product: CASGAGTPRFF.

CDR3 loop: CASSLSTGASPLHF. The CDR3 DNA is TGTGCCAGCAGTTTATCTACAGGGGCTTCACCCCTCCACTTT. This chain connects TRBV27 to TRBJ1-6; 7 positions agree with TRBD1. Germline CDR1 reads MNHEY; CDR2 reads SMNVEV (reference sequence). Germline trimming cut 0 bases from V and 9 bases from J; bases unmatched to any gene: 2. The CDR3 is 14 amino acids.

This clonotype has only a few counts. V gene TRBV5-1 combines with J gene TRBJ2-1, with 9 nucleotides matching TRBD2. CDR3 length: 18 amino acids. Germline lookup yields CDR1 SGHRS and CDR2 YFSETQ. The junction had 12 bases not matched to a gene; V was cut back by 1 base and J by 4 bases. Here the CDR3 DNA reads TGCGCCAGCAGCTTGAGTGTTGGGGCTAGCGGGGTGTACAATGAGCAGTTCTTC. Translated: CASSLSVGASGVYNEQFF.

The chain is built from TRBV6-2 or TRBV6-3 and TRBJ2-1, with 9 bases that match TRBD2. With V trimmed by 8 bases and J by 14 bases, 10 bases remained unmatched. The CDR3 runs to 12 residues. From germline, CDR1 is MNHEY and CDR2 SVGEGT. CDR3 bases: TGTGCCAGCTCCTCGGGGGCTAGCGGGGAGTTCTTC. Protein: CASSSGASGEFF.

This clonotype has just a few counts. The chain combines TRBV7-8 with TRBJ2-5; no reliable D call. The V gene's germline CDR1 is SGHVS and CDR2 FQNEAQ. The CDR3 has 14 amino acids. Deletions cut 2 bases from V and 2 bases from J, with 9 bases between. The CDR3, as DNA: TGTGCCAGCAGCTTATTCACGGGTCAAGAGACCCAGTACTTC. It codes for CASSLFTGQETQYF.

A few counts support this clonotype. The chain carries TRBV4-1 and TRBJ1-1; D perhaps matches TRBD1 (5 bases). From germline, CDR1 is MGHRA and CDR2 YSYEKL. The CDR3 spans 14 residues. V was trimmed by 4 bases and J by 1 base, leaving 10 bases between them. CDR3 sequence: CASSPGAANTEAFF. As DNA, the CDR3 is TGCGCCAGCAGCCCTGGGGCAGCGAACACTGAAGCTTTCTTT.

The genes are TRBV6-1 and TRBJ2-6; no reliable D call. Trimming cost V 6 bases and J 0 bases, with 9 bases left between them. Germline CDR1 MNHNS, CDR2 SASEGT. CDR3 length: 15 amino acids. CDR3 amino acids: CASRGGRSGANVLTF. DNA for the CDR3: TGTGCCAGCAGAGGCGGACGCTCTGGGGCCAACGTCCTGACTTTC.

The gene calls are TRBV24-1 and TRBJ2-7; D unresolved. The germline gives CDR1 KGHDR, CDR2 SFDVKD. There are 13 residues in the CDR3. V lost 12 bases and J 6 bases, leaving 20 bases between the germline ends. This CDR3 reads CAVIPPSLREQYF. CDR3 nucleotide sequence: TGTGCCGTTATTCCCCCATCACTCCGCGAGCAGTACTTC.

The chain has TRBV7-2 and TRBJ2-7; D may be TRBD1 or TRBD2 (5 bases each). Trimming removed 1 base from V and 2 bases from J, with 15 bases in between. The CDR3 is 16 amino acids. Germline lookup yields CDR1 SGHTA and CDR2 FQGNSA. CDR3 amino acids: CASSLVPGRTTYEQYF. CDR3 nucleotide sequence: TGTGCCAGCAGCTTAGTCCCGGGACGTACCACCTACGAGCAGTACTTC.

This clonotype was picked up a small number of times. V usage is TRBV5-1 and J usage is TRBJ2-6; D is perhaps TRBD1 or TRBD2 (6 bases each). The CDR3 totals 13 residues. Between the trimmed V and J ends, which lost 9 bases and 2 bases, there was a span of 9 bases. Germline-derived CDR1 and CDR2 are SGHRS and YFSETQ. This chain's CDR3 is CATGAPGANVLTF. The DNA for the CDR3 is TGCGCCACGGGGGCTCCTGGGGCCAACGTCCTGACTTTC.

This rearrangement joins TRBV20-1 to TRBJ2-3, with 11 bases matching TRBD2. The germline V gene has CDR1 DFQATT and CDR2 SNEGSKA (reference sequence). The CDR3 is made up of 14 amino acids. J gave up 1 base and V 4 bases, and 1 base lay outside the gene matches. DNA for the CDR3: TGCAGTGCTACGGGACTAGCGGGCACAGATACGCAGTATTTT. It is translated as CSATGLAGTDTQYF.

The chain is built from TRBV5-1 and TRBJ2-2; D may be TRBD1 (6 bases). V shed 3 bases and J shed 3 bases, with 12 bases lying between them. Germline V gene sequence: CDR1 SGHRS, CDR2 YFSETQ. The CDR3 totals 15 residues. CDR3 in amino acids: CASSWNRADTGELFF. CDR3 nucleotides: TGCGCCAGCAGCTGGAACAGGGCGGACACCGGGGAGCTGTTTTTT.

This chain links TRBV12-3 or TRBV12-4 with TRBJ2-5; 9 nucleotides match TRBD1. J was trimmed by 1 base and V by 5 bases; bases with no gene match: 5. The CDR3 consists of 15 residues. CDR3: CASSPNRGPQETQYF. In DNA form, the CDR3 reads TGTGCCAGCAGTCCCAACAGGGGGCCCCAAGAGACCCAGTACTTC.

In its sample, this clonotype was seen a few times. The V and J genes are TRBV20-1 and TRBJ2-5; TRBD2 is a possible D gene (5 bases). The V gene's germline CDR1 is DFQATT and CDR2 SNEGSKA (reference sequence). This CDR3 contains 15 residues. Trimming took off 1 base at V and 4 bases at J, with 16 bases between the two ends. The CDR3, as DNA: TGCAGTGCTAGAGCTCTCGGGGTCGGGCGAGAGACCCAGTACTTC. Its protein is CSARALGVGRETQYF.

This clonotype was recorded a few times. The CDR3 DNA sequence: TGTGCCAGCAGCGGGGACAGGGAGAAGGCAGATACGCAGTATTTT. Its translation: CASSGDREKADTQYF. The genes are TRBV7-9 and TRBJ2-3; 9 nucleotides match TRBD1. Trimming at V came to 5 bases and at J to 4 bases, leaving 7 bases not matched to a gene. The germline V gene has CDR1 SEHNR and CDR2 FQNEAQ (reference sequence). This CDR3 has 15 residues.

This clonotype showed up many times. The CDR3 sequence is CASSLAPGPYGYTF. Written as DNA, the CDR3 is TGTGCCAGCAGCTTAGCGCCAGGCCCTTATGGCTACACCTTC. The chain employs TRBV7-9 and TRBJ1-2; D not resolved. Germline CDR1 SEHNR, CDR2 FQNEAQ (reference sequence). The CDR3 sequence is 14 residues long. V gave up 0 bases and J gave up 5 bases, with 10 bases separating them. Looking up the rest from reference TRBV7-9 and TRBJ1-2 gives the full variable domain: DTGVSQNPRHKITKRGQNVTFRCDPISEHNRLYWYRQTLGQGPEFLTYFQNEAQLEKSRLLSDRFSAERPKGSFSTLEIQRTEQGDSAMYLCASSLAPGPYGYTFGSGTRLTVV.

The chain carries TRBV7-9 and TRBJ2-3, with D possibly called TRBD1 or TRBD2 (6 bases each). Germline-derived CDR1 and CDR2 are SEHNR and FQNEAQ (reference sequence). This CDR3 comprises 15 residues. The V end lost 1 base, the J end lost 2 bases, and 10 bases lay between the germline ends. The CDR3: CASSLEGGNTDTQYF. DNA of the CDR3: TGTGCCAGCAGCTTAGAAGGGGGGAACACAGATACGCAGTATTTT.

This clonotype was recorded a few times. The genes are TRBV29-1 and TRBJ2-3; 8 bases agree with TRBD2. The CDR3 sequence is 14 residues long. In germline, CDR1 is SQVTM, CDR2 ANQGSEA. V trimming: 5 bases; J trimming: 6 bases; junction bases outside the gene matches: 10. The CDR3 DNA sequence: TGCAGCGTTACCGGGACTAGGGGTGAGGATACGCAGTATTTT. Translating it yields CSVTGTRGEDTQYF.

This sequence joins TRBV9 and TRBJ1-2, with D tentatively TRBD1 (6 bases). CDR3 length: 13 residues. From germline, CDR1 is SGDLS and CDR2 YYNGEE. Trimming cost V 1 base and J 6 bases, with 10 bases left between them. CDR3: CASSVTGNNGYTF. CDR3 sequence (DNA): TGTGCCAGCAGCGTAACAGGGAACAATGGCTACACCTTC. The variable domain in full, completed from reference TRBV9 and TRBJ1-2, reads DSGVTQTPKHLITATGQRVTLRCSPRSGDLSVYWYQQSLDQGLQFLIQYYNGEERAKGNILERFSAQQFPDLHSELNLSSLELGDSALYFCASSVTGNNGYTFGSGTRLTVV.

The rearrangement links TRBV15 to TRBJ2-7; no clear D. Trimming removed 1 base from V and 3 bases from J, with 13 bases in between. This CDR3 contains 15 residues. Germline values: CDR1 LNHNV, CDR2 YYDKDF (reference sequence). CDR3 DNA: TGTGCCACCAGCAGAGGGCGCCAGAGAAACTACGAGCAGTACTTC. Its protein is CATSRGRQRNYEQYF.

This sequence joins TRBV12-3 or TRBV12-4 and TRBJ1-2; D is perhaps TRBD1 (5 bases). There are 16 residues in the CDR3. Trimming cost V 0 bases and J 7 bases, with 18 bases left between them. As DNA, the CDR3 is TGTGCCAGCAGTTTAGCGCTCCGAGGGGCCCCTGCTGGCTACACCTTC. Translated: CASSLALRGAPAGYTF.

This clonotype has only a few counts. This chain links TRBV4-1 with TRBJ2-5; D is possibly TRBD1 (6 bases). This CDR3 is built from 15 residues. CDR1 and CDR2 (germline): MGHRA, YSYEKL. The germline V and J ends were trimmed by 1 base and 5 bases, with 14 bases remaining between them. The CDR3 sequence: CASSQAGQRGETQYF. The CDR3 DNA sequence: TGCGCCAGCAGCCAAGCTGGGCAGAGGGGGGAGACCCAGTACTTC.

The rearrangement joins TRBV20-1 to TRBJ2-1; D remains unclear. The germline CDR1 and CDR2 sequences are DFQATT and SNEGSKA (reference sequence). The CDR3 consists of 13 residues. Trimming stripped 5 bases from V and 4 bases from J, with 12 bases between. The CDR3 sequence: CSAAPDGYNEQFF. The CDR3 bases are TGCAGTGCTGCCCCTGACGGATACAATGAGCAGTTCTTC.

J is TRBJ2-2 and V is TRBV9; 9 bases agree with TRBD1. The CDR3 is 16 residues long. V lost 2 bases and J lost 4; bases outside the gene matches: 6. Germline lookup yields CDR1 SGDLS and CDR2 YYNGEE. DNA of the CDR3: TGTGCCAGCAGCGTCGGGACAGGGAAAGGCACCGGGGAGCTGTTTTTT. Protein sequence: CASSVGTGKGTGELFF.

This clonotype was picked up a small number of times. This sequence joins TRBV4-2 and TRBJ2-6; possibly TRBD1 for D (6 bases). V was cut by 4 bases and J by 0 bases, with 16 bases left in between. Per the germline V gene, CDR1 is LGHNA and CDR2 is YNFKEQ. CDR3 length equals 18 residues. The CDR3 loop is CASSPGGGWTSGANVLTF. The CDR3, as DNA: TGTGCCAGCAGCCCTGGGGGCGGTTGGACCTCTGGGGCCAACGTCCTGACTTTC.

The chain uses TRBV28 and TRBJ2-7, with TRBD1 identical over 7 bases. V lost 4 bases, J lost 3 bases, and 9 bases stayed unmatched. This CDR3 has 15 residues. Germline V lookup: CDR1 MDHEN, CDR2 SYDVKM. CDR3: CASSSPGQPLYEQYF. The DNA of the CDR3 is TGTGCCAGCAGTTCACCGGGACAGCCACTCTACGAGCAGTACTTC.